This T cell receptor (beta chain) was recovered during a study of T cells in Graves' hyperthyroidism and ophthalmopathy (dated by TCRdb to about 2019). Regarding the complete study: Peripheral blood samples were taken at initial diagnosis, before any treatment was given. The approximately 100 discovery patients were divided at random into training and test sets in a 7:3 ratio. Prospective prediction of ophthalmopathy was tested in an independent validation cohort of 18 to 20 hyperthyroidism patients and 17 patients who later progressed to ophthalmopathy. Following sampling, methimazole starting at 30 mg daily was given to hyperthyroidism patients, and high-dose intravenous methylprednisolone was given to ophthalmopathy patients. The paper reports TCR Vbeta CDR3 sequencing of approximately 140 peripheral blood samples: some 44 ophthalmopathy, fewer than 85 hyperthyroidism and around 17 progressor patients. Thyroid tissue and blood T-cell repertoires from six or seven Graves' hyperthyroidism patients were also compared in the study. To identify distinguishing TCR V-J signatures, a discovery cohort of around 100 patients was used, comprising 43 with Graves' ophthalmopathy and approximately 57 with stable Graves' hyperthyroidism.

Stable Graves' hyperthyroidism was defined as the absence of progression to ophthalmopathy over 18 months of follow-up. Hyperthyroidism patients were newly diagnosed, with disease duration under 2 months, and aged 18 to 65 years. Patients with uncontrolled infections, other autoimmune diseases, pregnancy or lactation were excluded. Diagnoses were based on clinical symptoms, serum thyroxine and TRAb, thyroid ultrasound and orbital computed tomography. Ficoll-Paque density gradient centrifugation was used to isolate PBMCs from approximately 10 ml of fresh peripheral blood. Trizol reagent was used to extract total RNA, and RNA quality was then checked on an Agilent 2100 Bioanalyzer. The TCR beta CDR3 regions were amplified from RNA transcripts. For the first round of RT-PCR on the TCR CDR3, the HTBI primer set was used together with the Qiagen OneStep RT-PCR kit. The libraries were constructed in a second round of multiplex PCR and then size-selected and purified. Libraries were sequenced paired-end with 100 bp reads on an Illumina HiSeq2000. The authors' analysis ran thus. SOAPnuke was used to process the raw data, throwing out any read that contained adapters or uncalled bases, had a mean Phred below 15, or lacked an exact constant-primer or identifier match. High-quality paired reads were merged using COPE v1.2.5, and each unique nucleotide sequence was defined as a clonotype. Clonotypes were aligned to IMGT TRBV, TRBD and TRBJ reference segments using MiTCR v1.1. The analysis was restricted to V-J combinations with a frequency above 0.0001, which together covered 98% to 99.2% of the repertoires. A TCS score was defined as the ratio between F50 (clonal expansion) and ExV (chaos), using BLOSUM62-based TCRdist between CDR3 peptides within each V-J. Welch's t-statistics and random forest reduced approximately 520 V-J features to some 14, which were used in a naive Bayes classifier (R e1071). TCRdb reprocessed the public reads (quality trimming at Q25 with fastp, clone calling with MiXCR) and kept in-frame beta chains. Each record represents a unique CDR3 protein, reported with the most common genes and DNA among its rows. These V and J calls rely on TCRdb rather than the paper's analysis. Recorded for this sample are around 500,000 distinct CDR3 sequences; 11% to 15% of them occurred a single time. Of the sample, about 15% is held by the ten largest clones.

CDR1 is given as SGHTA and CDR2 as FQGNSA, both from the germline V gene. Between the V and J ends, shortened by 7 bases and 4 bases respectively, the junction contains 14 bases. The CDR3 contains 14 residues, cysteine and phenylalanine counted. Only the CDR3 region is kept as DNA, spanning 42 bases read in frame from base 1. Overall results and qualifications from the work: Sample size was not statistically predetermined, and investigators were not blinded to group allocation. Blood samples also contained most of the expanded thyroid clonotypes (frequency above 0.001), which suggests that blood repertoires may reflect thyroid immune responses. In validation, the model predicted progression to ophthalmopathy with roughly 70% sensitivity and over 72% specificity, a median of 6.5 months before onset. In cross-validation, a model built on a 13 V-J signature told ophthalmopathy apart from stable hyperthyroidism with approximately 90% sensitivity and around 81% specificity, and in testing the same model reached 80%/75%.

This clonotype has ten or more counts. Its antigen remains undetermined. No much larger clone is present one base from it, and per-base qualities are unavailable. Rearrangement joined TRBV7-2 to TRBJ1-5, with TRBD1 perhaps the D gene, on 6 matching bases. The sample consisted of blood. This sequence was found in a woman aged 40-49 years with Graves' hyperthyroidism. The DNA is TGTGCCAGCAACCCTGGACAGCGAAATCAGCCCCAGCATTTT. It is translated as CASNPGQRNQPQHF.